Below, 18 T cell receptor beta chains from the same sample are listed, as sequenced in a study of blood T cells in healthy people across ages. Then a second PCR, running roughly 7 to 12 cycles, was carried out with a sample-barcoded 5' primer and a J-beta primer mix. TCRdb reprocessed the 5' RACE reads with MiXCR, giving one entry per CDR3 protein. The sample shows hundreds of thousands of distinct CDR3 sequences, roughly 60% of them seen only once. The sequenced sample was blood. Receptors originate from a man younger than 45 in good health.

This clonotype was observed once. This chain uses TRBV29-1 with TRBJ2-3; 11 bases agree with TRBD1. Germline assignment: CDR1 SQVTM and CDR2 ANQGSEA. The CDR3 is made up of 18 amino acids. V dropped 4 bases and J dropped 4; count of bases not matched to a gene: 16. The CDR3 DNA is TGCAGCGTTGTGCTTCGAGGACAGGGGGCGAGGGTCGCAGATACGCAGTATTTT. This encodes CSVVLRGQGARVADTQYF.

Only a few counts were recorded for this clonotype. The chain carries TRBV7-2 and TRBJ2-1, with D perhaps matching TRBD2 (5 bases). The length of the CDR3 is 11 residues. V lost 6 bases, J lost 10 bases, and 10 bases lay in between. Germline V CDR1 and CDR2: SGHTA, FQGNSA. The CDR3 DNA follows: TGTGCCAGCAGTTTCCCGGGAGAGCAGTTCTTC. Translation gives CASSFPGEQFF.

The chain links TRBV20-1 to TRBJ2-1; TRBD2 agrees at 10 bases. The CDR3 runs to 18 residues. Germline CDR1 reads DFQATT; CDR2 reads SNEGSKA (reference sequence). Here the CDR3 reads CSALWGLAPERRGWEQFF. CDR3 bases: TGCAGCGCACTTTGGGGACTAGCGCCGGAACGCCGCGGTTGGGAGCAGTTCTTC.

V and J are TRBV9 and TRBJ1-4; 10 bases are shared with TRBD1. The V segment lost 2 bases and the J segment 8 bases; nucleotides outside the gene matches: 6. This CDR3 spans 15 amino acids. Germline values: CDR1 SGDLS, CDR2 YYNGEE. CDR3 amino acids: CASSVRTGGKEKLFF. CDR3 in DNA: TGTGCCAGCAGCGTCCGGACAGGGGGGAAAGAAAAACTGTTTTTT.

CDR3 nucleotide sequence: TGCAGCGTAAAATCCCCGGGACAGGCTAATGAAAAACTGTTTTTT. The encoded protein is CSVKSPGQANEKLFF. The chain employs TRBV29-1 and TRBJ1-4; 8 nucleotides agree with TRBD1. CDR1 and CDR2 (germline): SQVTM, ANQGSEA. CDR3 length: 15 residues. J was trimmed by 3 bases and V by 6 bases; bases with no gene match: 9.

The CDR3 nucleotides read TGTGCCAGCAGCCTTAGGCCGAGAAGCACAGATACGCAGTATTTT. Translated: CASSLRPRSTDTQYF. The genes are TRBV2 and TRBJ2-3, with no clear D. Trimming stripped 6 bases from V and 0 bases from J, with 13 bases between. Germline-derived CDR1 and CDR2 are SNHLY and FYNNEI. This CDR3 is built from 15 residues. Variable domain in full (rest from reference TRBV2 and TRBJ2-3): EPEVTQTPSHQVTQMGQEVILRCVPISNHLYFYWYRQILGQKVEFLVSFYNNEISEKSEIFDDQFSVERPDGSNFTLKIRSTKLEDSAMYFCASSLRPRSTDTQYFGPGTRLTVL.

CDR3 amino acids: CASASGRDNEQYF. The CDR3, as DNA: TGCGCCAGCGCGAGCGGGAGGGACAACGAGCAGTACTTC. The chain has TRBV4-3 and TRBJ2-7, with 10 bases that match TRBD2. With V trimmed by 8 bases and J by 5 bases, 6 bases remained unmatched. CDR1 and CDR2 (germline): LGHNA, YSLEER. The CDR3 runs 13 residues.

The genes are TRBV7-2 and TRBJ2-1, with TRBD1 identical over 9 bases. There are 14 residues in the CDR3. The V and J ends lost 4 bases and 5 bases, in that order; junction bases with no gene match: 3. From germline, CDR1 is SGHTA and CDR2 FQGNSA. CDR3 DNA: TGTGCCAGCAGCTCAGGGACAGGGCACAATGAGCAGTTCTTC. Its protein is CASSSGTGHNEQFF.

The CDR3 sequence is CASSLGRQGGNIQYF. The CDR3 coding sequence is TGTGCCAGCAGCTTAGGGAGACAGGGTGGGAACATTCAGTACTTC. This sequence joins TRBV7-4 and TRBJ2-4; 7 nucleotides line up with TRBD1. After removal of 1 base from V and 7 bases from J, the junction contained 7 bases not matched to a gene. This CDR3 is built from 15 residues. Germline V gene data show CDR1 as SGHVT and CDR2 as SQSDAQ.

This chain joins TRBV20-1 and TRBJ2-1, with D possibly being TRBD1 or TRBD2 (6 bases each). Trimming took off 7 bases at V and 7 bases at J, with 17 bases between the two ends. CDR3 length: 13 residues. Germline CDR1 and CDR2: DFQATT and SNEGSKA (reference sequence). The CDR3 reads CSEWWGAPNEQFF. DNA for the CDR3: TGCAGTGAGTGGTGGGGGGCCCCTAATGAGCAGTTCTTC.

The V call is TRBV12-3 or TRBV12-4, the J call TRBJ2-5, with 7 nucleotides matching TRBD1. The CDR3 contains 13 residues. Losses at the gene ends were 7 bases for V and 5 bases for J; bases not matched to a gene: 7. CDR3 sequence reads: CASTLTGWETQYF. For the CDR3, the DNA is TGTGCCAGCACTCTGACAGGGTGGGAGACCCAGTACTTC.

This chain connects TRBV9 to TRBJ1-1; 8 bases match TRBD1. The germline V gene has CDR1 SGDLS and CDR2 YYNGEE. The junction had 3 bases not matched to a gene; V was cut back by 1 base and J by 4 bases. CDR3 size: 14 residues. DNA of the CDR3: TGTGCCAGCAGCGTATCGGGACAGGTCACTGAAGCTTTCTTT. This codes for CASSVSGQVTEAFF.

The rearrangement joins TRBV29-1 to TRBJ1-1, with TRBD1 matching 8 bases. Germline CDR1 reads SQVTM; CDR2 reads ANQGSEA. CDR3 length: 12 residues. V lost 8 bases and J lost 5; bases outside the gene matches: 7. The CDR3: CSTGGDRTEAFF. DNA for the CDR3: TGCAGCACAGGTGGGGACAGGACTGAAGCTTTCTTT.

The chain is built from TRBV7-2 and TRBJ2-5, with 15 positions matching TRBD2. This CDR3 has 15 residues. Germline CDR1 reads SGHTA; CDR2 reads FQGNSA. J lost 8 bases, V lost 4 bases, and 5 bases had no gene match. The CDR3 here is CASSSRTSGGGTQYF. CDR3 coding DNA: TGTGCCAGCAGCTCTCGGACTAGCGGGGGGGGTACCCAGTACTTC.

This rearrangement joins TRBV7-2 to TRBJ2-1, with D maybe TRBD2 (5 bases). This CDR3 contains 14 residues. The V end was cut by 5 bases, the J end by 6 bases, with 14 bases between. Germline V CDR1 and CDR2: SGHTA, FQGNSA. The DNA of the CDR3 is TGTGCCAGCAGCCGAAGAGGACTGGTCAATGAGCAGTTCTTC. Translating gives CASSRRGLVNEQFF.

V gene TRBV7-2 combines with J gene TRBJ2-3; D is unclear. This CDR3 is 15 amino acids long. V lost 0 bases to trimming and J lost 2 bases, with 9 bases between them. The germline gives CDR1 SGHTA, CDR2 FQGNSA. CDR3 nucleotide sequence: TGTGCCAGCAGCTTAGCCGTGGCTCCCACAGATACGCAGTATTTT. Protein: CASSLAVAPTDTQYF.

The chain is built from TRBV7-9 and TRBJ1-1, with D unclear. Germline V CDR1 and CDR2: SEHNR, FQNEAQ (reference sequence). The V gene lost 0 bases and the J gene lost 9 bases, with 14 bases spanning the gap. The CDR3 is 14 residues long. CDR3 coding DNA: TGTGCCAGCAGCTTAGCTTTAGCCGGCAATCAAGCTTTCTTT. Translation: CASSLALAGNQAFF.

The rearrangement joins TRBV28 to TRBJ2-7; 13 bases fit TRBD2. The ends lost 5 bases at V and 6 bases at J; junction bases unmatched: 7. CDR1 is MDHEN, CDR2 SYDVKM, per germline. The CDR3 contains 15 residues. The CDR3 region is CASSTTGTSGTEQYF. The CDR3, as DNA: TGTGCCAGCAGTACAACCGGGACTAGCGGGACCGAGCAGTACTTC.